This is a list of T cell receptor beta chains from one sample in a study of cytomegalovirus exposure and HLA in healthy donors. Profiled with immunoSEQ multiplex PCR; TCRdb holds only in-frame clones, not every one. The table lists approximately 160,000 clones, approximately 88% of them singletons. Sequences were obtained from PBMCs. These receptors were collected from a woman aged 18-29 years in good health and CMV-seropositive. Both conserved end residues are part of each CDR3. A D gene is named only where the DNA matches it firmly. Not every row has a clone size; where given, it reads once, few, many or a size class.

size	V	D	J	length	DNA	CDR3
once	TRBV5-1	-	TRBJ2-1	14	TGCGCCAGCAGCTTAGGGGGGGCGCGAAATGAGCAGTTCTTC	CASSLGGARNEQFF
-	TRBV2	-	TRBJ1-5	17	TGTGCCAGCAGGGAAGGGATTGACAGGACAAGCAATCAGCCCCAGCATTTT	CASREGIDRTSNQPQHF
-	TRBV30	-	TRBJ2-7	14	TGTGCCTGGAGTGGGGGAGTTAGCTCCTACGAGCAGTACTTC	CAWSGGVSSYEQYF
-	TRBV29-1	-	TRBJ1-5	12	TGCAGCGTTGGTCAGAGCAATCAGCCCCAGCATTTT	CSVGQSNQPQHF
-	TRBV7-2	-	TRBJ1-2	14	TGTGCCAGCAGCTTATATCGTCGGGAGTATGGCTACACCTTC	CASSLYRREYGYTF
-	TRBV6-5	TRBD1	TRBJ1-4	13	TGTGCCAGCAGTCTCAGGGGGAATGAAAAACTGTTTTTT	CASSLRGNEKLFF
-	TRBV28	-	TRBJ2-7	15	TGTGCCATCGCCTCGGGAGGGGGCCAATCCTACGAGCAGTACTTC	CAIASGGGQSYEQYF
once	TRBV11-3	-	TRBJ2-1	14	TGTGCCAGCAGCTTAACAGGTAACTACAATGAGCAGTTCTTC	CASSLTGNYNEQFF
-	TRBV7-2	TRBD2	TRBJ2-1	18	TGTGCCAGCAGCTTAGGAAGTCCTAGCGGGATCTCCTACAATGAGCAGTTCTTC	CASSLGSPSGISYNEQFF
-	TRBV11-3	TRBD1	TRBJ1-1	13	TGTGCCAGCAGCTTGACAGGGGACACTGAAGCTTTCTTT	CASSLTGDTEAFF
few	TRBV20-1	-	TRBJ2-7	11	TGCAGTGCTAGAGTAGGACTCTGGCAGTACTTC	CSARVGLWQYF
-	TRBV15	TRBD1	TRBJ1-2	15	TGTGCCACCAGCAGAAAGGGACAGGGGATATATGGCTACACCTTC	CATSRKGQGIYGYTF
-	TRBV7-8	TRBD1	TRBJ1-5	15	TGTGCCAGCAGCTTGAGGACAGGGGGCAATCAGCCCCAGCATTTT	CASSLRTGGNQPQHF
-	TRBV2	-	TRBJ1-4	16	TGTGCCAGCAGTGATGTGGTCAGGGCAACTAATGAAAAACTGTTTTTT	CASSDVVRATNEKLFF